The T cell receptor (beta chain) under discussion was sequenced for a study of cytomegalovirus exposure and HLA in healthy donors. General study findings and limits: Analyzed later, most CMV-associated TCR beta chains appeared HLA-restricted. Follow-up analysis later connected one missense variant in DCLRE1C with trimming of TCR beta V- and J-genes.

Germline values: CDR1 MNHNS, CDR2 SASEGT. This CDR3 comprises 16 residues. With 3 bases clipped from V and 7 bases from J, the junction kept 14 bases outside the gene matches. It was with 60 Vbeta and 13 Jbeta primers that the PCR ran. The repertoire was sequenced with immunoSEQ multiplex PCR; TCRdb's copy has only in-frame clones and lacks some. The sample lists over 150,000 clones, 84% seen once, with under 5% in the top ten. As to this clone: Its specificity is unknown.

This receptor was obtained from a girl under 18 in good health and CMV-seropositive. This chain connects TRBV6-1 to TRBJ2-7; 8 bases are shared with TRBD1. The sequencing input was PBMCs. CDR3 residues: CASSDPRRAGGGEQYF. The CDR3 nucleotides are TGTGCCAGCAGTGATCCCCGTCGGGCAGGGGGCGGGGAGCAGTACTTC.